This T cell receptor (beta chain) is from a study of blood T cell repertoires in COVID-19. Study background: Donors in the United States, Italy and Spain gave samples during acute or convalescent COVID-19.

Germline assignment: CDR1 WNHNN and CDR2 SYGVQD (reference sequence). The V gene end was trimmed by 6 bases and the J gene end by 6 bases; junction bases not matched to a gene: 8. The CDR3 totals 15 residues. Authors' processing steps: Cell counts per sample came from amplifying reference gene primers. Measured with immunoSEQ multiplex PCR; TCRdb has only the in-frame clones, and not every one. V and J calls plus clone size are reproduced from that table; the DNA served to infer D and trimming. The sample includes roughly 200,000 clones, 86% seen only once; the top ten take less than 3.5%. The source is a woman aged 25 to 45 with active or convalescent COVID-19. The chain carries TRBV10-1 and TRBJ2-2; 9 nucleotides align to TRBD1. Sequencing was performed on peripheral blood. CDR3: CASRNGQGLAGELFF. CDR3 in DNA: TGCGCCAGCAGAAATGGACAGGGGCTAGCCGGGGAGCTGTTTTTT.